Listed here are 5 T cell receptor beta chains from one sample, sequenced in a study of T cell repertoires in cytomegalovirus infection. MiXCR, run by TCRdb on the reads, gives a single entry per CDR3 protein. The sample has 290,000 or so distinct CDR3 sequences, under 30% seen once. The sequencing input was PBMCs. These receptors came from a human donor in good health (CMV status not recorded). Some clones in this sample may be carry-over from other donors' samples.

This clonotype was counted only a few times. V and J are TRBV6-2 or TRBV6-3 and TRBJ1-1; D gene ambiguous. V was clipped by 5 bases and J by 3 bases, with 10 bases between them. Germline lookup yields CDR1 MNHEY and CDR2 SVGEGT. The CDR3 has 13 residues. The CDR3, as DNA: TGTGCCAGCAGTCAACAGAGATACACTGAAGCTTTCTTT. It specifies CASSQQRYTEAFF.

This clonotype was detected many times. This chain connects TRBV7-2 to TRBJ2-3, with D perhaps TRBD1 or TRBD2 (5 bases each). The CDR3 length is 15 residues. Germline CDR1 SGHTA, CDR2 FQGNSA. The V end lost 5 bases, the J end lost 0 bases, and 12 bases lay between the germline ends. CDR3 sequence: CASSLGTPSTDTQYF. CDR3 nucleotides: TGTGCCAGCAGCCTAGGGACCCCGAGCACAGATACGCAGTATTTT.

This clonotype has only a few counts. This rearrangement joins TRBV10-2 to TRBJ2-5, with 8 nucleotides matching TRBD1. Germline assignment: CDR1 WSHSY and CDR2 SAAADI. There are 18 residues in the CDR3. Trimming took 7 bases from V and 2 from J; bases not matched to a gene: 18. CDR3: CASMLPPGQAGSQETQYF. CDR3 nucleotide sequence: TGCGCCAGCATGCTTCCTCCGGGACAGGCGGGTTCACAAGAGACCCAGTACTTC.

This clonotype was detected only a few times. The chain recombines TRBV20-1 with TRBJ2-1; perhaps D is TRBD1 or TRBD2 (5 bases each). CDR1 DFQATT and CDR2 SNEGSKA come from the germline V gene (reference sequence). The CDR3 is 13 residues long. The CDR3 region is CSMGVIEYNEQFF. The CDR3 nucleotides are TGCAGCATGGGGGTTATCGAATACAATGAGCAGTTCTTC.

This chain links TRBV7-6 with TRBJ2-5; D is possibly TRBD1 (6 bases). CDR3 size: 14 residues. Germline CDR1 reads SGHVS; CDR2 reads FNYEAQ. V was clipped by 5 bases and J by 4 bases, with 14 bases between them. The CDR3 loop is CASSPPQGIETQYF. Here the CDR3 DNA reads TGTGCCAGCAGCCCCCCACAGGGTATAGAGACCCAGTACTTC.